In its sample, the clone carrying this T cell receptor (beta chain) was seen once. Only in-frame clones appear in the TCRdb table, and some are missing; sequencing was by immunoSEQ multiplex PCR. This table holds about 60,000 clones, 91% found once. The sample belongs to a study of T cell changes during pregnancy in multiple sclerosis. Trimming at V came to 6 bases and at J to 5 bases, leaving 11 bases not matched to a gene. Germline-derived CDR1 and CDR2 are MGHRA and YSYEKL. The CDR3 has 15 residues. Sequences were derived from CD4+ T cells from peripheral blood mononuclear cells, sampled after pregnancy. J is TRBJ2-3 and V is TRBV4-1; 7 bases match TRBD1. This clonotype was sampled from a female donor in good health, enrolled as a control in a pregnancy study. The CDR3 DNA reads TGCGCCAGCAGACCCACTACAGGGGTGGAAGATACGCAGTATTTT. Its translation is CASRPTTGVEDTQYF.